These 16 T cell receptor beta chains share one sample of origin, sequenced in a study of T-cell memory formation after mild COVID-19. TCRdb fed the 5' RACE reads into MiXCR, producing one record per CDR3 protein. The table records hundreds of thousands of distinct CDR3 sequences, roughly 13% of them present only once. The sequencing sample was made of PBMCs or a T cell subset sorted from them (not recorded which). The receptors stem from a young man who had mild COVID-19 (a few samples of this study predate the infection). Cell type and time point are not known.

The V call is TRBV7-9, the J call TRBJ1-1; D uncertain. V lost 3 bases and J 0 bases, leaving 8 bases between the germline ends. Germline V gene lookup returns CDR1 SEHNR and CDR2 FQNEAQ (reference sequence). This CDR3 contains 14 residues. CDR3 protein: CASSLTNMNTEAFF. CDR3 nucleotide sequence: TGTGCCAGCAGCTTGACCAATATGAACACTGAAGCTTTCTTT.

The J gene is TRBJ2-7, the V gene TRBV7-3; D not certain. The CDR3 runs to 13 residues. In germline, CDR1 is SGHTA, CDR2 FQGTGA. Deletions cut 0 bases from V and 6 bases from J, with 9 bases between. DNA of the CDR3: TGTGCCAGCAGCTTAACCATGGGCTCCGAGCAGTACTTC. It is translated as CASSLTMGSEQYF.

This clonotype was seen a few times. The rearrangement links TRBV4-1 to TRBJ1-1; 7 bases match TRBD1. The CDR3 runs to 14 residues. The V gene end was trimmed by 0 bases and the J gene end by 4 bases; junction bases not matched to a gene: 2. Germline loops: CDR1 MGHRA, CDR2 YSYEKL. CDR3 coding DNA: TGCGCCAGCAGCCAAGAGGGACAGCTCACTGAAGCTTTCTTT. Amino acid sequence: CASSQEGQLTEAFF.

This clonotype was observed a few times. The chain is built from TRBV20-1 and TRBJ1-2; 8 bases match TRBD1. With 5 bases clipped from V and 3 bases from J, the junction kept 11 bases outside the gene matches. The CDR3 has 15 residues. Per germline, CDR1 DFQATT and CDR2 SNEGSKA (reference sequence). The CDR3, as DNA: TGCAGTGCTGGGGGGGCAGGGGGCGCCGACTATGGCTACACCTTC. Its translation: CSAGGAGGADYGYTF.

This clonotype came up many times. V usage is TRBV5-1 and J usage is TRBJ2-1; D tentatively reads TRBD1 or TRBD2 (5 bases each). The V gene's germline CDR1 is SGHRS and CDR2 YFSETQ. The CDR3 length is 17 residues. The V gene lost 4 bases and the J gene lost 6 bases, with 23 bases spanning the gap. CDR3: CASSATPGTAPANEQFF. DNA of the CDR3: TGCGCCAGCAGCGCTACGCCGGGGACCGCCCCGGCCAATGAGCAGTTCTTC.

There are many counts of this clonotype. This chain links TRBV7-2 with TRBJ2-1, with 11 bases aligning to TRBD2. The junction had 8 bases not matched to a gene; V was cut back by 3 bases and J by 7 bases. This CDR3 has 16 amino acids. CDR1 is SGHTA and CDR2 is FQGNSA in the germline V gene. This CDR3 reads CASSFSGGAFGNEQFF. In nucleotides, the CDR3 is TGTGCCAGCAGCTTTAGCGGGGGGGCCTTCGGGAATGAGCAGTTCTTC.

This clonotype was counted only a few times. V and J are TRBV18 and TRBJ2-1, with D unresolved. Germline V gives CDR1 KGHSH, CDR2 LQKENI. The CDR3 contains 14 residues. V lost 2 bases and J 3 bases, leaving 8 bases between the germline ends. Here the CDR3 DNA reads TGTGCCAGCTCACCAGGTTGGATCTACAATGAGCAGTTCTTC. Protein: CASSPGWIYNEQFF.

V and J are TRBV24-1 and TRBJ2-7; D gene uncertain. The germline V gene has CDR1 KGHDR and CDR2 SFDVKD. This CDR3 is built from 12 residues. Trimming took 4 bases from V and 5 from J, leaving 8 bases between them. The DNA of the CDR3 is TGTGCCACCAGTGACCAAGGACACGAGCAGTACTTC. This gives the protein CATSDQGHEQYF.

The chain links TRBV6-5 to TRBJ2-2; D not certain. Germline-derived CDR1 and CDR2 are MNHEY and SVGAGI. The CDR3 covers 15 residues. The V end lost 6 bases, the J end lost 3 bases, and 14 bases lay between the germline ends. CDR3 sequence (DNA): TGTGCCAGCAGCCTACTCGGTTCGTACACCGGGGAGCTGTTTTTT. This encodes CASSLLGSYTGELFF.

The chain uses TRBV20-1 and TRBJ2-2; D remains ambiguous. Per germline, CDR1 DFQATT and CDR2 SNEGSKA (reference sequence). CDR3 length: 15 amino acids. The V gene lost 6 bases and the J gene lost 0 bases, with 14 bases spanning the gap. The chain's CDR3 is CSANTNIPNTGELFF. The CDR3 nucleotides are TGCAGTGCCAATACTAACATCCCGAACACCGGGGAGCTGTTTTTT.

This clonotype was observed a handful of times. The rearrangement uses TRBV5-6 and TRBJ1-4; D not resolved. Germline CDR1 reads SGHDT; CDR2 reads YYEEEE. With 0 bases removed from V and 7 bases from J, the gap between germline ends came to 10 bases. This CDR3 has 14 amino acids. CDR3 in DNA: TGTGCCAGCAGCTTGGCCTATCATGTTGAAAAACTGTTTTTT. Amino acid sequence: CASSLAYHVEKLFF.

CDR3 nucleotides: TGCGCCAGCCTCCCGGGTGGACCCACCGGGGAGCTGTTTTTT. Its protein product is CASLPGGPTGELFF. The chain recombines TRBV5-1 with TRBJ2-2; the D is unclear. V was pared by 7 bases and J by 4 bases, with 14 bases between. The CDR3 loop spans 14 amino acids. Germline values: CDR1 SGHRS, CDR2 YFSETQ. The whole variable domain, filled in from reference TRBV5-1 and TRBJ2-2, reads KAGVTQTPRYLIKTRGQQVTLSCSPISGHRSVSWYQQTPGQGLQFLFEYFSETQRNKGNFPGRFSGRQFSNSRSEMNVSTLELGDSALYLCASLPGGPTGELFFGEGSRLTVL.

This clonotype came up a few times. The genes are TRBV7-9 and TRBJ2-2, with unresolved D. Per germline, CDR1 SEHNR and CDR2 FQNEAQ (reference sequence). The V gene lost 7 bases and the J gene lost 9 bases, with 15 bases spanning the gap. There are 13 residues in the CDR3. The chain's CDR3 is CASTRGDRRELFF. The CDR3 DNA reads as TGTGCCAGCACCCGAGGAGACCGCCGGGAGCTGTTTTTT.

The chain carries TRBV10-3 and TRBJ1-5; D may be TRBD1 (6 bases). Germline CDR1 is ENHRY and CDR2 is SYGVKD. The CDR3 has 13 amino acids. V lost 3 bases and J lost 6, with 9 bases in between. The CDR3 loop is CAISDRGGQPQHF. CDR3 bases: TGTGCCATCAGTGACAGGGGTGGTCAGCCCCAGCATTTT.

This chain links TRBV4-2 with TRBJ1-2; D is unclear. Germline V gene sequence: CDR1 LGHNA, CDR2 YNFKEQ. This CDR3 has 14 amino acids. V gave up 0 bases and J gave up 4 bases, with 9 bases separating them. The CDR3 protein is CASSQDAFSYGYTF. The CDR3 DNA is TGTGCCAGCAGCCAAGACGCGTTTAGCTATGGCTACACCTTC.

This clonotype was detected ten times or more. The CDR3 reads CASSPQAYNEQFF. CDR3 DNA: TGTGCCAGCTCACCACAAGCGTACAATGAGCAGTTCTTC. The chain employs TRBV18 and TRBJ2-1; no firm D call. The V gene's germline CDR1 is KGHSH and CDR2 LQKENI. Between the trimmed V and J ends, which lost 1 base and 4 bases, there was a span of 5 bases. This CDR3 contains 13 residues. The full variable domain, completed using reference TRBV18 and TRBJ2-1, is NAGVMQNPRHLVRRRGQEARLRCSPMKGHSHVYWYRQLPEEGLKFMVYLQKENIIDESGMPKERFSAEFPKEGPSILRIQQVVRGDSAAYFCASSPQAYNEQFFGPGTRLTVL.